This passage covers 8 T cell receptor beta chains from one sample sequenced in a study of Ad26.COV2.S vaccination and SARS-CoV-2 variants. Treatment meaning: around 19 received Ad26.COV2.S at low or high dose, single or two shots; 5 received placebo; per-sample allocation not given. Each sample was drawn 63 days after the first injection (of vaccine or placebo). The repertoire was sequenced with immunoSEQ multiplex PCR; TCRdb's copy has only in-frame clones and lacks some. Of around 450,000 clones detected, 80% to 90% appear once; the ten largest clones hold about 2.7%. Material: peripheral blood, obtained in a trial of Ad26.COV2.S vaccine versus placebo. These receptors all stem from a person aged 18-60 years who received the Ad26.COV2.S COVID-19 vaccine or a placebo.

The chain uses TRBV24-1 and TRBJ1-5, with TRBD1 matching over 8 bases. V shed 4 bases and J 0 bases; nucleotides not matched to a gene: 7. Germline CDR1 reads KGHDR; CDR2 reads SFDVKD. The CDR3 is 17 amino acids. The CDR3 DNA reads as TGTGCCACCAGTGACCACAGGGGGGCGATTAGCAATCAGCCCCAGCATTTT. Protein: CATSDHRGAISNQPQHF.

The chain is built from TRBV23-1 and TRBJ1-4; D remains ambiguous. TRBV23-1 is known as an ORF, though its function is uncertain. This CDR3 is built from 13 residues. V gave up 3 bases and J gave up 10 bases, with 12 bases separating them. Here the CDR3 reads CASSHPLCGKLFF. The CDR3 DNA sequence: TGCGCCAGCAGTCATCCTCTATGCGGAAAACTGTTTTTT.

The chain is built from TRBV7-2 and TRBJ1-2, with TRBD1 as a possible D gene (5 bases). Germline assignment: CDR1 SGHTA and CDR2 FQGNSA. V shed 3 bases and J shed 4 bases, with 9 bases lying between them. The CDR3 totals 13 residues. The CDR3 reads CASSLRDGYGYTF. For the CDR3, the DNA is TGTGCCAGCAGCTTGCGGGACGGCTATGGCTACACCTTC.

The chain recombines TRBV7-8 with TRBJ2-2, with a tentative D call TRBD1 (6 bases). Trimming took off 3 bases at V and 7 bases at J, with 12 bases between the two ends. Germline CDR1 is SGHVS and CDR2 is FQNEAQ. The CDR3 runs 14 residues. In DNA form, the CDR3 reads TGTGCCAGCAGCTTCAGGGGTCTGGGCGGGGAGCTGTTTTTT. Protein product: CASSFRGLGGELFF.

DNA for the CDR3: TGTGCCAGCAGCTTGACACGGACAATCATTTCCTACGAGCAGTACTTC. Encoded protein: CASSLTRTIISYEQYF. V gene TRBV5-6 combines with J gene TRBJ2-7; TRBD1 might be the D (5 bases). This CDR3 comprises 16 residues. In germline, CDR1 is SGHDT, CDR2 YYEEEE. V shed 1 base and J shed 1 base, with 15 bases lying between them.

V usage is TRBV6-2 or TRBV6-3 and J usage is TRBJ1-1; D is ambiguous. The CDR3 is made up of 11 amino acids. V was shortened by 0 bases and J by 7 bases, with 3 bases between the two germline ends. CDR1 MNHEY and CDR2 SVGEGT come from the germline V gene. CDR3 sequence (DNA): TGTGCCAGCAGTTACTCGCTTGAAGCTTTCTTT. It encodes CASSYSLEAFF.

The rearrangement links TRBV19 to TRBJ1-5, with TRBD1 identical over 9 bases. This CDR3 spans 18 amino acids. Germline assignment: CDR1 LNHDA and CDR2 SQIVND (reference sequence). Trimming took 10 bases from V and 0 from J; bases not matched to a gene: 16. CDR3 in amino acids: CATRRAGTGFVSNQPQHF. In nucleotides, the CDR3 is TGTGCCACCCGGAGGGCCGGGACAGGGTTTGTTAGCAATCAGCCCCAGCATTTT.

The chain is built from TRBV28 and TRBJ2-2, with 9 bases fitting TRBD1. CDR3 size: 16 residues. V trimming: 9 bases; J trimming: 1 base; junction bases outside the gene matches: 9. Germline lookup yields CDR1 MDHEN and CDR2 SYDVKM. CDR3 coding DNA: TGTGCCAGTTCGCCGGGACAGGGATGGAACACCGGGGAGCTGTTTTTT. Translating gives CASSPGQGWNTGELFF. Full variable domain (missing parts from reference TRBV28 and TRBJ2-2): DVKVTQSSRYLVKRTGEKVFLECVQDMDHENMFWYRQDPGLGLRLIYFSYDVKMKEKGDIPEGYSVSREKKERFSLILESASTNQTSMYLCASSPGQGWNTGELFFGEGSRLTVL.